A single sample is the source of the 21 T cell receptor beta chains below, sequenced in a study of identical twins. TCRdb used MiXCR to reprocess the 5' RACE reads, holding one entry per CDR3 protein. This sample has 350,000 to 500,000 distinct CDR3 sequences, with about 18% found just once. Sequenced sample: naive T cells sorted from blood. The receptors were sampled from a man between 45 and 60 years old in good health.

The rearrangement uses TRBV20-1 and TRBJ2-7, with D unresolved. Germline V CDR1 and CDR2: DFQATT, SNEGSKA (reference sequence). V was cut by 1 base and J by 3 bases, with 7 bases left in between. The CDR3 spans 12 residues. As DNA, the CDR3 is TGCAGTGCTAGAGTTTCAAGCTACGAGCAGTACTTC. It translates to CSARVSSYEQYF.

The V and J genes are TRBV7-2 and TRBJ2-7; D not resolved. Germline CDR1 SGHTA, CDR2 FQGNSA. Trimming cost V 1 base and J 0 bases, with 13 bases left between them. There are 16 residues in the CDR3. In nucleotides, the CDR3 is TGTGCCAGCAGCTTAGTGGCGGCGGAGAGCTCCTACGAGCAGTACTTC. Residues: CASSLVAAESSYEQYF. The variable domain in full, completed from reference TRBV7-2 and TRBJ2-7, reads GAGVSQSPSNKVTEKGKDVELRCDPISGHTALYWYRQSLGQGLEFLIYFQGNSAPDKSGLPSDRFSAERTGGSVSTLTIQRTQQEDSAVYLCASSLVAAESSYEQYFGPGTRLTVT.

J is TRBJ2-7 and V is TRBV7-2; perhaps TRBD1 as D (5 bases). The V and J ends lost 1 base and 7 bases respectively, with 11 bases between them. Germline V gene data show CDR1 as SGHTA and CDR2 as FQGNSA. The CDR3 totals 13 residues. CDR3 bases: TGTGCCAGCAGCTTAGGACAGTTCACGGAGCAGTACTTC. This codes for CASSLGQFTEQYF.

This clonotype came up a few times. J is TRBJ2-3 and V is TRBV12-3 or TRBV12-4, with D hard to call. The CDR3 contains 12 residues. Trimming shortened V by 5 bases and J by 5 bases, and 8 bases separated the two germline ends. The CDR3 region has the DNA TGTGCCAGCAGTCCCGAGGTAGATACGCAGTATTTT. Translation gives CASSPEVDTQYF.

The chain uses TRBV5-5 and TRBJ2-5, with D perhaps matching TRBD1 or TRBD2 (5 bases each). Germline-derived CDR1 and CDR2 are SGHKS and YYEKEE (reference sequence). The CDR3 totals 16 residues. Trimming cost V 0 bases and J 2 bases, with 14 bases left between them. The CDR3 coding sequence is TGTGCCAGCAGCTTGGTCGGGACCGAATATCAAGAGACCCAGTACTTC. It codes for CASSLVGTEYQETQYF.

The chain recombines TRBV7-9 with TRBJ1-1, with D maybe TRBD1 (5 bases). Germline CDR1 SEHNR, CDR2 FQNEAQ (reference sequence). This CDR3 spans 15 amino acids. The germline V and J ends were trimmed by 3 bases and 0 bases, with 11 bases remaining between them. DNA of the CDR3: TGTGCCAGCAGCTTCTCGGCAGGGATGAACACTGAAGCTTTCTTT. Translation: CASSFSAGMNTEAFF.

The chain joins TRBV12-3 or TRBV12-4 to TRBJ2-1, with 7 bases aligning to TRBD1. J was trimmed by 2 bases and V by 7 bases; bases with no gene match: 5. This CDR3 region has 14 residues. DNA of the CDR3: TGTGCCAGCACCGAGGGGGCAGCCTACAATGAGCAGTTCTTC. This gives the protein CASTEGAAYNEQFF.

In the case of this clonotype: Being one base from a much bigger clone, this may be a read error. The chain uses TRBV6-5 and TRBJ2-2; D uncertain. The V and J ends lost 2 bases and 4 bases respectively, with 11 bases between them. Germline CDR1 MNHEY, CDR2 SVGAGI. The CDR3 covers 15 residues. CDR3 bases: TGTGCCAGCAGTTACGGCTATCTACCCACCGGGGAGCTGTTTTTT. This translates into CASSYGYLPTGELFF.

This clonotype was recorded a few times. The rearrangement uses TRBV7-9 and TRBJ1-2; possibly TRBD1 for D (5 bases). Germline CDR1 is SEHNR and CDR2 is FQNEAQ (reference sequence). V lost 0 bases and J lost 5, with 13 bases in between. CDR3 length: 15 amino acids. The CDR3: CASSLASRAGYGYTF. The CDR3 nucleotides are TGTGCCAGCAGCTTAGCATCCAGAGCAGGGTATGGCTACACCTTC.

This clonotype showed up just a few times. The rearrangement joins TRBV12-3 or TRBV12-4 to TRBJ2-1, with 8 nucleotides matching TRBD1. The V gene end was trimmed by 5 bases and the J gene end by 9 bases; junction bases not matched to a gene: 6. The CDR3 totals 13 residues. The DNA for the CDR3 is TGTGCCAGCAGTCCCCGGACAGGGAGTGAGCAGTTCTTC. This sequence encodes CASSPRTGSEQFF.

This chain connects TRBV29-1 to TRBJ1-2, with D possibly TRBD1 on 6 matching bases. Trimming shortened V by 7 bases and J by 4 bases, and 13 bases separated the two germline ends. The germline V gene has CDR1 SQVTM and CDR2 ANQGSEA. CDR3 length: 12 residues. CDR3 protein: CSAEAGAYGYTF. The DNA for the CDR3 is TGCAGCGCAGAAGCGGGGGCCTATGGCTACACCTTC. Together with reference TRBV29-1 and TRBJ1-2, the CDR3 gives the full variable domain: SAVISQKPSRDICQRGTSLTIQCQVDSQVTMMFWYRQQPGQSLTLIATANQGSEATYESGFVIDKFPISRPNLTFSTLTVSNMSPEDSSIYLCSAEAGAYGYTFGSGTRLTVV.

This clonotype was seen ten or more times. The chain uses TRBV29-1 and TRBJ2-2; a possible D gene is TRBD2 (6 bases). This CDR3 is 14 amino acids long. Germline loops: CDR1 SQVTM, CDR2 ANQGSEA. Trimming cost V 3 bases and J 5 bases, with 13 bases left between them. The CDR3 region has the DNA TGCAGCGTTGATTTGGGGGGATGGACCGGGGAGCTGTTTTTT. Residues: CSVDLGGWTGELFF.

The V call is TRBV6-2 or TRBV6-3, the J call TRBJ2-6; no firm D call. The CDR3 spans 15 residues. The V end was cut by 6 bases, the J end by 0 bases, with 9 bases between. Germline V lookup: CDR1 MNHEY, CDR2 SVGEGT. Here the CDR3 reads CASSQYNSGANVLTF. For the CDR3, the DNA is TGTGCCAGCAGCCAATACAACTCTGGGGCCAACGTCCTGACTTTC.

This clonotype appeared a few times. CDR3 loop: CATGGNTIYF. CDR3 in DNA: TGTGCCACCGGGGGAAACACCATATATTTT. This chain joins TRBV10-3 and TRBJ1-3; no clear D gene. The length of the CDR3 is 10 residues. Between the trimmed V and J ends, which lost 10 bases and 4 bases, there was a span of 5 bases. Germline CDR1 and CDR2: ENHRY and SYGVKD.

This clonotype turned up a few times. The chain combines TRBV7-9 with TRBJ2-7, with TRBD2 identical over 11 bases. This CDR3 has 15 residues. V gave up 2 bases and J gave up 2 bases; unmatched junction bases: 2. The germline V gene encodes CDR1 SEHNR and CDR2 FQNEAQ (reference sequence). The CDR3 DNA follows: TGTGCCAGCAGCTTACGACTAGCGGGGACCTACGAGCAGTACTTC. Protein sequence: CASSLRLAGTYEQYF.

This clonotype was seen at least ten times. The chain joins TRBV12-3 or TRBV12-4 to TRBJ1-6, with 8 bases aligning to TRBD1. The length of the CDR3 is 16 residues. With 5 bases clipped from V and 7 bases from J, the junction kept 10 bases outside the gene matches. CDR3 coding DNA: TGTGCCAGCAGTGCTACAGGGGGAGGCTGGAATTCACCCCTCCACTTT. It encodes CASSATGGGWNSPLHF.

This clonotype showed up many times. The chain has TRBV6-2 or TRBV6-3 and TRBJ2-7; D is undetermined. In germline, CDR1 is MNHEY, CDR2 SVGEGT. V lost 4 bases and J 2 bases, leaving 15 bases between the germline ends. The CDR3 runs to 15 residues. The CDR3 spells CASSFTDQGAYEQYF. CDR3 nucleotides: TGTGCCAGCAGTTTCACGGACCAAGGCGCCTACGAGCAGTACTTC.

In this sample, this clonotype turned up many times. The chain carries TRBV5-1 and TRBJ2-3; D is perhaps TRBD2 (6 bases). The CDR3 totals 13 residues. V lost 4 bases to trimming and J lost 4 bases, with 10 bases between them. The germline V gene has CDR1 SGHRS and CDR2 YFSETQ. CDR3 region: CASSNSGADTQYF. The DNA for the CDR3 is TGCGCCAGCAGCAATAGCGGAGCAGATACGCAGTATTTT.

This clonotype was detected ten times or more. The chain is built from TRBV5-1 and TRBJ1-2, with 7 bases aligning to TRBD1. The V segment lost 1 base and the J segment 6 bases; nucleotides outside the gene matches: 6. The CDR3 loop spans 14 amino acids. Germline lookup yields CDR1 SGHRS and CDR2 YFSETQ. CDR3 region: CASSLLPDRDGYTF. CDR3 sequence (DNA): TGCGCCAGCAGCTTGTTGCCCGACAGGGATGGCTACACCTTC. Complete variable domain (other parts from reference TRBV5-1 and TRBJ1-2): KAGVTQTPRYLIKTRGQQVTLSCSPISGHRSVSWYQQTPGQGLQFLFEYFSETQRNKGNFPGRFSGRQFSNSRSEMNVSTLELGDSALYLCASSLLPDRDGYTFGSGTRLTVV.

This clonotype was observed at least ten times. This chain links TRBV15 with TRBJ2-3; maybe TRBD2 (7 bases). Looked up from germline, CDR1 is LNHNV and CDR2 is YYDKDF (reference sequence). This CDR3 comprises 14 residues. V shed 8 bases and J shed 6 bases, with 18 bases lying between them. CDR3 sequence: CATRRGEGHDTQYF. The CDR3 DNA reads as TGTGCCACCCGGAGGGGGGAGGGCCACGATACGCAGTATTTT.

This clonotype has a handful of counts. The rearrangement uses TRBV12-3 or TRBV12-4 and TRBJ2-7; 7 bases match TRBD2. The CDR3 loop spans 13 amino acids. V shed 3 bases and J 6 bases; nucleotides not matched to a gene: 5. This chain's CDR3 is CASSFSGGSEQYF. The DNA of the CDR3 is TGTGCCAGCAGTTTCTCGGGAGGTTCCGAGCAGTACTTC.